The 5 T cell receptor beta chains in this list originate from one sample, sequenced in a study of technical replicates of blood from a handful of donors. Assay: immunoSEQ multiplex PCR; the TCRdb copy retains only in-frame clones and omits some. The sample gives tens of thousands of clones, 94% of which show up once; over 0.35% is in the top ten. Sequencing used T cells isolated from PBMCs. Receptors were obtained from a human donor in good health.

The rearrangement joins TRBV5-1 to TRBJ2-3; 16 bases are shared with TRBD2. This CDR3 region has 17 residues. From germline, CDR1 is SGHRS and CDR2 YFSETQ. J gave up 2 bases and V 4 bases, and 4 bases lay outside the gene matches. CDR3 DNA: TGCGCCAGCAGCCCCGGGACTAGCGGGAGGGTCACAGATACGCAGTATTTT. It specifies CASSPGTSGRVTDTQYF.

The chain links TRBV29-1 to TRBJ1-1; 9 bases match TRBD1. The CDR3 is made up of 13 amino acids. The germline CDR1 and CDR2 sequences are SQVTM and ANQGSEA. The V and J ends lost 8 bases and 0 bases, in that order; junction bases with no gene match: 4. CDR3 nucleotides: TGCAGCACTAGACAGGGGGTGAACACTGAAGCTTTCTTT. This codes for CSTRQGVNTEAFF.

This chain joins TRBV19 and TRBJ2-7; a possible D gene is TRBD1 (6 bases). Germline-derived CDR1 and CDR2 are LNHDA and SQIVND (reference sequence). Trimming removed 9 bases at V and 4 bases at J, with 13 bases between. The CDR3 runs to 12 residues. DNA for the CDR3: TGTGCCAGCGGGACAAGCCTTTACGAGCAGTACTTC. It yields the protein CASGTSLYEQYF. The whole variable domain, remainder taken from reference TRBV19 and TRBJ2-7, is DGGITQSPKYLFRKEGQNVTLSCEQNLNHDAMYWYRQDPGQGLRLIYYSQIVNDFQKGDIAEGYSVSREKKESFPLTVTSAQKNPTAFYLCASGTSLYEQYFGPGTRLTVT.

The chain has TRBV5-4 and TRBJ2-5; D uncertain. The CDR3 is 13 amino acids. Deletions cut 0 bases from V and 5 bases from J, with 8 bases between. Germline-derived CDR1 and CDR2 are SGHNT and YYREEE (reference sequence). CDR3 amino acids: CASSLGLEETQYF. CDR3 in DNA: TGTGCCAGCAGCTTGGGTCTGGAGGAGACCCAGTACTTC.

This clone was seen a single time. The chain joins TRBV27 to TRBJ1-1; D uncertain. The length of the CDR3 is 14 residues. Germline loops: CDR1 MNHEY, CDR2 SMNVEV (reference sequence). Trimming stripped 2 bases from V and 7 bases from J, with 14 bases between. The CDR3 loop reads CASSLPTSTDEAFF. CDR3 DNA: TGTGCCAGCAGTTTACCGACGTCAACAGATGAAGCTTTCTTT.